Listed below are T cell receptor beta chains from one sample, sequenced in a study of shared clonotypes between healthy human individuals. Some clones are missing from TCRdb's copy, which holds only in-frame ones; the method was immunoSEQ multiplex PCR. Altogether about 2.1 million clones are present, around 93% being singletons, with the ten largest covering approximately 1.7%. Sequencing was performed on naive CD8+ T cells from PBMCs. Receptors originate from a man aged 18-30 years in good health. Some clones in this sample may be carry-over from other donors' samples. CDR3s include the opening cysteine and the closing phenylalanine or tryptophan. D genes are given only for firm matches. The size of a clone is reported for some rows only, either as once, few or many, or as a class for expanded clones.

>TRBD2|TRBJ2-1|.|TRBV2
CASSRGGLNEQFF
TGTGCCAGCAGCCGGGGGGGCCTCAATGAGCAGTTCTTC
>.|TRBJ2-5|.|TRBV27
CASSLLTGGRTQYF
TGTGCCAGCAGTTTATTAACAGGAGGACGGACCCAGTACTTC
>TRBD2|TRBJ2-1|.|TRBV5-1
CASSLVAREADEQFF
TGCGCCAGCAGCTTGGTGGCGCGGGAGGCTGATGAGCAGTTCTTC
>.|TRBJ2-6|.|TRBV5-1
CASTLSLGASGANVLTF
TGCGCCAGCACGCTGTCCTTAGGGGCCTCTGGGGCCAACGTCCTGACTTTC
>.|TRBJ2-1|.|TRBV10-3
CAISDSLVVDEQFF
TGTGCCATCAGTGATTCCCTTGTGGTAGATGAGCAGTTCTTC
>TRBD2|TRBJ2-3|once|TRBV9
CASSERLAGIGDTQYF
TGTGCCAGCAGCGAGAGACTAGCGGGAATCGGGGATACGCAGTATTTT
>.|TRBJ2-7|.|TRBV6-5
CASSYSAQVDEQYF
TGTGCCAGCAGTTACTCGGCGCAGGTTGACGAGCAGTACTTC
>.|TRBJ2-7|.|TRBV6-6
CASSHDLAKQYF
TGTGCCAGCAGCCACGACCTGGCGAAGCAGTACTTC
>.|TRBJ1-5|few|TRBV13
CASSSRLTQPQHF
TGTGCCAGCAGCTCGAGACTGACGCAGCCCCAGCATTTT
>TRBD1|TRBJ2-5|.|TRBV7-7
CASSSRLDREETQYF
TGTGCCAGCAGCTCAAGGTTGGACAGGGAAGAGACCCAGTACTTC
>.|TRBJ2-6|once|TRBV6-5
CASTTGVAGANVLTF
TGTGCCAGCACCACGGGGGTGGCTGGGGCCAACGTCCTGACTTTC